The present T cell receptor (beta chain) was sequenced within a study of control samples from healthy donors and cancer patients. TCRdb's copy holds only in-frame clones and misses some; the assay was immunoSEQ multiplex PCR. The table has about 44,000 clones, around 87% seen once; the top ten hold 10% to 13%. This CDR3 has 15 residues. V was pared by 3 bases and J by 4 bases, with 6 bases of the junction left unmatched. From germline, CDR1 is LGHNA and CDR2 YSLEER. This TCR was recovered from a woman aged 55-69 years with lung cancer. The chain joins TRBV4-3 to TRBJ2-1, with TRBD2 matching over 7 bases. Material: PBMCs. The CDR3 region is CASSQSGGGYNEQFF. CDR3 in DNA: TGCGCCAGCAGCCAGTCTGGGGGAGGGTACAATGAGCAGTTCTTC.